This record covers a single T cell receptor (beta chain). Participants were aged roughly 18 to 90 years, lived in under 30 US areas, and enrolled virtually. There are 14 residues in the CDR3. Germline assignment: CDR1 SGHDN and CDR2 FVKESK. Losses at the gene ends were 8 bases for V and 5 bases for J; bases not matched to a gene: 11. The data were taken from a study of blood T cell repertoires in COVID-19. At the level of the study: T cells, B-cell-depleted T cells, or PBMCs supplied cDNA or gDNA.

As originally analysed: Scientists estimated how many nucleated cells there were by amplifying reference gene primers. The repertoire was sequenced with immunoSEQ multiplex PCR; TCRdb's copy has only in-frame clones and lacks some. V, J and clone size reflect that table, while D and trimming were determined from the DNA. The table records 400,000 to 500,000 clones, roughly 84% of them present only once. Sequenced input: PBMCs or T cells enriched from blood (not recorded which). The TCR comes from a young woman who had been exposed to COVID-19. The chain joins TRBV14 to TRBJ2-7, with 8 bases fitting TRBD2. CDR3 amino acids: CASRPRGGPHEQYF. In DNA, the CDR3 is TGTGCCAGCCGTCCCCGGGGGGGCCCCCACGAGCAGTACTTC.